A single sample gave rise to the 13 T cell receptor beta chains below, sequenced in a study of lymphopenia after photon versus proton radiotherapy. Profiled with immunoSEQ multiplex PCR; TCRdb holds only in-frame clones, not every one. Here the sample spans around 6,000 clones, 90% to 95% being singletons. The sample consisted of peripheral blood, taken from a patient treated with photon-based radiotherapy. The receptors derive from a man between 60 and 70 years old with cholangiocarcinoma.

This clone was seen only once. The genes are TRBV7-9 and TRBJ1-5, with D possibly TRBD1 on 6 matching bases. The ends were cut back, 5 bases at V and 4 bases at J, with 12 bases in the middle. The CDR3 has 14 amino acids. CDR1 SEHNR and CDR2 FQNEAQ come from the germline V gene (reference sequence). The CDR3 sequence is CASSPIQGNQPQHF. In DNA, the CDR3 is TGTGCCAGCAGCCCCATACAGGGAAATCAGCCCCAGCATTTT.

The chain couples TRBV9 to TRBJ2-2; D possibly corresponds to TRBD2 (6 bases). This CDR3 has 15 amino acids. V was trimmed by 0 bases and J by 4 bases, leaving 10 bases between them. Germline lookup yields CDR1 SGDLS and CDR2 YYNGEE. CDR3 sequence: CASSVETSPTGELFF. The CDR3 nucleotides read TGTGCCAGCAGCGTAGAAACTAGCCCCACCGGGGAGCTGTTTTTT. Supplemented by reference TRBV9 and TRBJ2-2, the full variable domain reads DSGVTQTPKHLITATGQRVTLRCSPRSGDLSVYWYQQSLDQGLQFLIQYYNGEERAKGNILERFSAQQFPDLHSELNLSSLELGDSALYFCASSVETSPTGELFFGEGSRLTVL.

Only one count was recorded for this clone. The J gene is TRBJ2-7, the V gene TRBV7-9; 8 bases align to TRBD2. The CDR3 is 17 amino acids. V dropped 5 bases and J dropped 4; count of bases not matched to a gene: 16. Germline values: CDR1 SEHNR, CDR2 FQNEAQ (reference sequence). The CDR3 sequence is CASSPDPSRKRGYEQYF. The CDR3 nucleotides are TGTGCCAGCAGCCCTGATCCCTCTCGAAAGCGGGGGTACGAGCAGTACTTC.

The rearrangement joins TRBV5-1 to TRBJ2-5; a weak D match, TRBD1 (6 bases). The CDR3 has 11 amino acids. Trimming left V 5 bases short and J 4 bases short, with 6 bases between. Germline assignment: CDR1 SGHRS and CDR2 YFSETQ. CDR3 nucleotide sequence: TGCGCCAGCAGACAGGGAGAGACCCAGTACTTC. It is translated as CASRQGETQYF. The variable domain in full, completed from reference TRBV5-1 and TRBJ2-5, reads KAGVTQTPRYLIKTRGQQVTLSCSPISGHRSVSWYQQTPGQGLQFLFEYFSETQRNKGNFPGRFSGRQFSNSRSEMNVSTLELGDSALYLCASRQGETQYFGPGTRLLVL.

V is TRBV7-2 and J is TRBJ2-7; TRBD2 matches 13 bases. V trimming: 4 bases; J trimming: 6 bases; junction bases outside the gene matches: 18. The CDR3 consists of 19 residues. The V gene's germline CDR1 is SGHTA and CDR2 FQGNSA. The CDR3 spells CASSWRPGLAGPEASEQYF. CDR3 coding DNA: TGTGCCAGCAGCTGGCGCCCGGGACTAGCGGGGCCCGAGGCCTCCGAGCAGTACTTC. Variable domain in full (rest from reference TRBV7-2 and TRBJ2-7): GAGVSQSPSNKVTEKGKDVELRCDPISGHTALYWYRQSLGQGLEFLIYFQGNSAPDKSGLPSDRFSAERTGGSVSTLTIQRTQQEDSAVYLCASSWRPGLAGPEASEQYFGPGTRLTVT.

The rearrangement joins TRBV5-4 to TRBJ1-1; TRBD1 matches 9 bases. The germline CDR1 and CDR2 sequences are SGHNT and YYREEE (reference sequence). This CDR3 has 15 amino acids. Germline trimming cut 4 bases from V and 8 bases from J; bases unmatched to any gene: 12. CDR3: CASSGSGTGSPEAFF. CDR3 DNA sequence: TGTGCCAGCAGCGGCTCCGGGACAGGGTCTCCCGAAGCTTTCTTT. The full variable domain, rest sourced from reference TRBV5-4 and TRBJ1-1, is ETGVTQSPTHLIKTRGQQVTLRCSSQSGHNTVSWYQQALGQGPQFIFQYYREEENGRGNFPPRFSGLQFPNYSSELNVNALELDDSALYLCASSGSGTGSPEAFFGQGTRLTVV.

The rearrangement joins TRBV19 to TRBJ1-2, with D possibly TRBD1 on 6 matching bases. The CDR3 length is 19 residues. Trimming took off 7 bases at V and 7 bases at J, with 34 bases between the two ends. Germline CDR1 LNHDA, CDR2 SQIVND (reference sequence). CDR3 amino acids: CASTFGGLRDRSSQGGYTF. In nucleotides, the CDR3 is TGTGCCAGTACCTTTGGAGGACTCCGAGACAGGTCATCACAGGGTGGCTACACCTTC.

This chain joins TRBV2 and TRBJ2-7; 9 bases match TRBD1. V dropped 6 bases and J dropped 5; count of bases not matched to a gene: 8. The CDR3 totals 14 residues. Germline values: CDR1 SNHLY, CDR2 FYNNEI. Written as DNA, the CDR3 is TGTGCCAGCAGCCCCGGGACAGGGTGGAACGAGCAGTACTTC. Its translation: CASSPGTGWNEQYF.

The chain links TRBV19 to TRBJ1-2; 9 bases are shared with TRBD1. Germline V CDR1 and CDR2: LNHDA, SQIVND (reference sequence). V lost 2 bases and J lost 8; bases outside the gene matches: 12. The CDR3 has 16 amino acids. CDR3 amino acids: CASSITGGAGVNGYTF. In nucleotides, the CDR3 is TGTGCCAGTAGTATAACAGGGGGCGCGGGTGTGAACGGCTACACCTTC.

J is TRBJ2-7 and V is TRBV11-3; TRBD1 matches 10 bases. V shed 5 bases and J 1 base; nucleotides not matched to a gene: 5. The CDR3 totals 15 residues. Germline CDR1 is SGHNT and CDR2 is YENEEA. CDR3 loop: CASSPRTGGSYEQYF. In DNA, the CDR3 is TGTGCCAGCAGCCCCCGGACAGGGGGTTCCTACGAGCAGTACTTC.

This rearrangement joins TRBV5-1 to TRBJ2-1; D gene uncertain. In germline, CDR1 is SGHRS, CDR2 YFSETQ. The CDR3 sequence is 12 residues long. V lost 1 base, J lost 6 bases, and 5 bases lay in between. The CDR3: CASSLPSNEQFF. The DNA of the CDR3 is TGCGCCAGCAGCTTGCCTAGCAATGAGCAGTTCTTC.

This chain links TRBV7-8 with TRBJ1-5; 8 bases are a match to TRBD1. The germline V gene encodes CDR1 SGHVS and CDR2 FQNEAQ. The V and J ends lost 2 bases and 6 bases, in that order; junction bases with no gene match: 6. The CDR3 totals 15 residues. Here the CDR3 DNA reads TGTGCCAGCAGCTTACAGGACAGGGTGGGTCAGCCCCAGCATTTT. Translated, it gives CASSLQDRVGQPQHF.

This chain uses TRBV5-4 with TRBJ2-2, with TRBD1 matching over 9 bases. V lost 3 bases, J lost 4 bases, and 7 bases stayed unmatched. The CDR3 totals 16 residues. The germline V gene encodes CDR1 SGHNT and CDR2 YYREEE (reference sequence). CDR3 sequence: CASSSGQGILTGELFF. The CDR3 DNA follows: TGTGCCAGCAGCTCGGGACAGGGAATCCTCACCGGGGAGCTGTTTTTT.